This is a list of T cell receptor beta chains from one sample in a study of beta chain features in type 1 diabetes. Only in-frame clones appear in the TCRdb table, and some are missing; sequencing was by immunoSEQ multiplex PCR. In the table there are 140,000 to 150,000 clones, around an eighth of which are singletons. What was sequenced was central memory CD4+ T cells from blood. The receptors come from a man younger than 35 with type 1 diabetes. The CDR3 runs from the conserved cysteine through the conserved F or W. The order of the fields is V gene, D gene, clone size, J gene, CDR3 DNA, CDR3 protein. The D gene is left open where the match is weak. Clone size, where shown, is once, few, many, or a class for clones that have expanded.

TRBV6-1	TRBD1	-	TRBJ1-1	TGTGCCAGCAGGATAGGGACAGACTCTGAAGCTTTCTTT	CASRIGTDSEAFF
TRBV23-1	-	few	TRBJ2-7	TGCGCCAGCAGTCAATTTTTATGGGGTCTCGGCTCCTACGAGCAGTACTTC	CASSQFLWGLGSYEQYF
TRBV7-9	-	-	TRBJ2-2	TGTGCCAGCAGCTTGGGAACCGGGGAGCTGTTTTTT	CASSLGTGELFF
TRBV29-1	TRBD1	many	TRBJ2-2	TGCAGCGTTGCACAGGGGGCGAACACCGGGGAGCTGTTTTTT	CSVAQGANTGELFF
TRBV5-1	-	-	TRBJ1-1	TGCGCCAGCAGCTTTAACGGGGGCGTCACTGAAGCTTTCTTT	CASSFNGGVTEAFF
TRBV5-4	-	-	TRBJ2-3	TGTGCCAGCAGCTCAGGACCAGCTAGCACAGATACGCAGTATTTT	CASSSGPASTDTQYF
TRBV7-9	-	-	TRBJ2-3	TGTGCCAGCAGCGACTCGTACCTTAGCACAGATACGCAGTATTTT	CASSDSYLSTDTQYF
TRBV13	-	-	TRBJ1-4	TGTGCCAGCAGCTTGACCCTGGGGGCTAATGAAAAACTGTTTTTT	CASSLTLGANEKLFF
TRBV29-1	-	-	TRBJ1-1	TGCAGCGTTGAAGGTGAAACAGGGATGAACACTGAAGCTTTCTTT	CSVEGETGMNTEAFF
TRBV13	TRBD1	-	TRBJ2-7	TGTGCCAGCAGCGGCACCCGGACAGGGGGGCAGCAGTACTTC	CASSGTRTGGQQYF
TRBV29-1	-	few	TRBJ1-1	TGCAGCGTTGTCCTGAACACTGAAGCTTTCTTT	CSVVLNTEAFF
TRBV7-2	-	few	TRBJ1-4	TGTGCCAGCAGCTTAGCGCGTGGGCCAGCAACTAATGAAAAACTGTTTTTT	CASSLARGPATNEKLFF
TRBV28	-	-	TRBJ1-1	TGTGCCAGCAGTTTATCGGGCCCGAACACTGAAGCTTTCTTT	CASSLSGPNTEAFF
TRBV2	TRBD1	few	TRBJ2-7	TGTGCCAGCAGTCTTCGACAGGGTACGGTGTACGAGCAGTACTTC	CASSLRQGTVYEQYF
TRBV11-2	-	-	TRBJ2-3	TGTGCCAGCAGCTTAGATAGGAGGGCGTATACGCAGTATTTT	CASSLDRRAYTQYF
TRBV10-3	-	-	TRBJ2-7	TGTGCCATCAGTGAGTCAAAAATGAGCTCCTACGAGCAGTACTTC	CAISESKMSSYEQYF
TRBV6-4	-	-	TRBJ1-2	TGTGCCAGCAGTGACTCGGCAGGGTCGGCCTATGGCTACACCTTC	CASSDSAGSAYGYTF
TRBV4-1	-	-	TRBJ2-3	TGCGCCAGCAGCCAAGATTACGGTAGCTCTGGCACAGATACGCAGTATTTT	CASSQDYGSSGTDTQYF
TRBV7-2	TRBD2	-	TRBJ2-1	TGTGCCAGCAGCTTAGTTCGACTAGCGGGGTACAATGAGCAGTTCTTC	CASSLVRLAGYNEQFF
TRBV5-1	-	many	TRBJ2-6	TGCGCCAGCAGTGGCGGATCTGGGGCCAACGTCCTGACTTTC	CASSGGSGANVLTF
TRBV19	-	-	TRBJ2-2	TGTGCCAGTAGCCACTTAACGAACACCGGGGAGCTGTTTTTT	CASSHLTNTGELFF
TRBV30	TRBD1	-	TRBJ1-2	TGTGCCTGGAGTGACCATCGGGACAGAACTAACTATGGCTACACCTTC	CAWSDHRDRTNYGYTF
TRBV6-5	TRBD1	-	TRBJ2-3	TGTGCCAGCAGTGCTCGGGACAGGGTCTCGGATACGCAGTATTTT	CASSARDRVSDTQYF
TRBV30	TRBD2	few	TRBJ2-3	TGTGCCTGGAGTGGGCTAGCGGGGGGCCGATATACGCAGTATTTT	CAWSGLAGGRYTQYF
TRBV19	-	-	TRBJ2-5	TGTGCCAGTAGTCCCTACCTGGCGTGGGAGACCCAGTACTTC	CASSPYLAWETQYF
TRBV5-1	-	-	TRBJ2-5	TGCGCCAGCAGCTTGGCCCCCCCGGTAGGAGGAGAGACCCAGTACTTC	CASSLAPPVGGETQYF
TRBV6-1	-	-	TRBJ1-2	TGTGCCAGCAGTGAATCTGCCAGGAACTATGGCTACACCTTC	CASSESARNYGYTF
TRBV9	-	few	TRBJ1-2	TGTGCCAGCAGCGTAGAGGCAGGGAGTCAGTATGGCTACACCTTC	CASSVEAGSQYGYTF
TRBV30	-	many	TRBJ2-1	TGTGCCTGGAGCCTTACATCGGGGGCCCTAATGGATGAGCAGTTCTTC	CAWSLTSGALMDEQFF
TRBV27	-	many	TRBJ1-6	TGTGCCAGCAGCCGGTGGGATAATTCACCCCTCCACTTT	CASSRWDNSPLHF
TRBV29-1	-	few	TRBJ1-1	TGCAGCGCCGAAGGGGGGAACACTGAAGCTTTCTTT	CSAEGGNTEAFF
TRBV5-4	TRBD2	few	TRBJ2-5	TGTGCCAGCAGCCCTGGGACTAGCGGGGGGTATGAGACCCAGTACTTC	CASSPGTSGGYETQYF
TRBV19	-	few	TRBJ2-1	TGTGCCAGTAGTCCGGCGGTGAGCAACAATGAGCAGTTCTTC	CASSPAVSNNEQFF
TRBV9	-	-	TRBJ2-7	TGTGCCAGCAGCCCCGGGGTATACGGCGAGCAGTACTTC	CASSPGVYGEQYF
TRBV6-5	-	-	TRBJ1-1	TGTGCCAGCAGACCTCTTGGGACGGTGAACACTGAAGCTTTCTTT	CASRPLGTVNTEAFF
TRBV2	-	many	TRBJ1-6	TGTGCCAGCAGTGAAGCGGGCGTTATCACGGGTTCACCCCTCCACTTT	CASSEAGVITGSPLHF
TRBV11-3	-	few	TRBJ2-3	TGTGCCAGCAGCTTAGACCGGGGCCAGTATTTT	CASSLDRGQYF
TRBV7-7	-	few	TRBJ2-3	TGTGCCAGCAGCTTAGGAGGGGCTGGGGCCACAGATACGCAGTATTTT	CASSLGGAGATDTQYF
TRBV29-1	TRBD2	-	TRBJ2-3	TGCAGCGTGCGACTAGCGATGAGCACAGATACGCAGTATTTT	CSVRLAMSTDTQYF
TRBV11-3	-	-	TRBJ1-2	TGTGCCAGCAGCACAAACGACTATGGCTACACCTTC	CASSTNDYGYTF
TRBV4-2	TRBD1	few	TRBJ2-7	TGTGCCAGCAGCCAGTCCTCGGGACAGGGGGTGTACGAGCAGTACTTC	CASSQSSGQGVYEQYF
TRBV7-2	-	-	TRBJ1-4	TGTGCCAGCAGCCCAGGAGGGGGGCGCGGGGAAAAACTGTTTTTT	CASSPGGGRGEKLFF
TRBV7-5	-	few	TRBJ1-1	TGTGTCAGAGGGTGGCCGAGACAATATAACACTGAAGCTTTCTTT	CVRGWPRQYNTEAFF
TRBV28	-	few	TRBJ1-3	TGTGCCAGCAGCAAGTGGGGAAACACCATATATTTT	CASSKWGNTIYF
TRBV5-1	TRBD1	-	TRBJ2-7	TGCGCCAGCAGCCCAACAGGGGCCACCTACGAGCAGTACTTC	CASSPTGATYEQYF
TRBV5-6	-	-	TRBJ2-3	TGTGCCAGCAGCTTGGAAGTCACAGATACGCAGTATTTT	CASSLEVTDTQYF